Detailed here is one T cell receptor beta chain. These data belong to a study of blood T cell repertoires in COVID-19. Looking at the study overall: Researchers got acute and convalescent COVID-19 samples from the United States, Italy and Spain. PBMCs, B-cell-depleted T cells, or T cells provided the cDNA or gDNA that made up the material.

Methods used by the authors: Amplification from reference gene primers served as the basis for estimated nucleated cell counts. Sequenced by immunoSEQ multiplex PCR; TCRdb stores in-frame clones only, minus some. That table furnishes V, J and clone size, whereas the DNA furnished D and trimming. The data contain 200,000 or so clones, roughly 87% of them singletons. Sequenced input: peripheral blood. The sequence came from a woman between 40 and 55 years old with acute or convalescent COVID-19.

The CDR3 nucleotides read TGTGCCAGCTCACCACCCAAGGGGGTACCCACAGATACGCAGTATTTT. Translation gives CASSPPKGVPTDTQYF. This sequence joins TRBV18 and TRBJ2-3; D is perhaps TRBD1 (6 bases). The CDR3 runs to 16 residues. CDR1 and CDR2 from the germline V gene are KGHSH and LQKENI. V lost 0 bases and J 2 bases, leaving 12 bases between the germline ends.